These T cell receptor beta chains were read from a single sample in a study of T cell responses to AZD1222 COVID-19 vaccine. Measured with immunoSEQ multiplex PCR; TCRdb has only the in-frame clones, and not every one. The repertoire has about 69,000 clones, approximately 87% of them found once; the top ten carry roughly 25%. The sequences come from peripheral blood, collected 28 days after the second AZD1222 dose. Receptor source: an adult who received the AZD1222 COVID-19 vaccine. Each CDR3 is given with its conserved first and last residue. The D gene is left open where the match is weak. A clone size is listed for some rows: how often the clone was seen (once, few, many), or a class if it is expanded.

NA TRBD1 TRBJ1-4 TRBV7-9 CASSPGTATNEKLFF TGTGCCAGCAGCCCCGGGACAGCAACTAATGAAAAACTGTTTTTT
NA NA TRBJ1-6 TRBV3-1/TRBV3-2 CASSQGYRATLHSPLHF TGTGCCAGCAGCCAAGGTTACAGGGCTACACTGCATTCACCCCTCCACTTT
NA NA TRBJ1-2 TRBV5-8 CASSQLRDGFF TGTGCCAGCAGCCAGCTTAGGGACGGTTTCTTC
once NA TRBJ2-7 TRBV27 CASRVGTHEQYF TGTGCCAGCAGGGTTGGGACCCACGAGCAGTACTTC
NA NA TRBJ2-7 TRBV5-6 CASSLGGLSSYEQYF TGTGCCAGCAGCTTGGGCGGGCTATCCTCCTACGAGCAGTACTTC
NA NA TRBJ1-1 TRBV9 CASSVEEMNTEAFF TGTGCCAGCAGCGTAGAAGAAATGAACACTGAAGCTTTCTTT
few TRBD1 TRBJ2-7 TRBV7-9 CASRPGTGNYEQYF TGTGCCAGCAGACCCGGGACAGGCAACTACGAGCAGTACTTC
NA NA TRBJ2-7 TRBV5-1 CASSLGTANTLTYEQYF TGCGCCAGCAGCTTGGGGACAGCCAATACCCTAACCTACGAGCAGTACTTC
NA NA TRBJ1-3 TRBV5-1 CASSFHPTGQDDGNTIYF TGCGCCAGCAGCTTCCACCCCACAGGGCAAGACGACGGAAACACCATATATTTT
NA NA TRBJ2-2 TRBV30 CAWSVRGVNTGELFF TGTGCCTGGAGTGTAAGGGGGGTGAACACCGGGGAGCTGTTTTTT
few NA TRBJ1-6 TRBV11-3 CASSRDDSPLHF TGTGCCAGCAGCCGGGACGATTCACCCCTCCACTTT
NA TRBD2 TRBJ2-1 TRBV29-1 CSVGPLAGVGAEQFF TGCAGCGTTGGGCCCTTAGCGGGAGTCGGGGCTGAGCAGTTCTTC
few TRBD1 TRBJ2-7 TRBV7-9 CASSLNIGTGNAEQYF TGTGCCAGCAGCTTAAATATCGGGACAGGTAACGCCGAGCAGTACTTC
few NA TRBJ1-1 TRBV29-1 CSVAAVTEAFF TGCAGCGTTGCGGCGGTCACTGAAGCTTTCTTT
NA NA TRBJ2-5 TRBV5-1 CASSLDGTPQETQYF TGCGCCAGCAGCTTGGACGGGACGCCCCAAGAGACCCAGTACTTC
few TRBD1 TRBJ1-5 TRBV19 CASSSRTGYRQPQHF TGTGCCAGTAGTTCCCGGACAGGGTATAGGCAGCCCCAGCATTTT
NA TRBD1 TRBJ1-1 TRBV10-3 CAIRGQGKLNTEAFF TGTGCCATCAGAGGACAGGGAAAACTGAACACTGAAGCTTTCTTT
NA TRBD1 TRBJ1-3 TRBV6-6 CASSPGTGVLQAGSPIYF TGTGCCAGCAGTCCCGGGACAGGGGTACTCCAAGCTGGGAGCCCCATATATTTT
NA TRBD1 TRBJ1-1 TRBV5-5 CASRLIDRGITEAFF TGTGCCAGCAGATTAATTGACAGGGGGATCACTGAAGCTTTCTTT
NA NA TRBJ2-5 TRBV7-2 CASSSMIVRQETQYF TGTGCCAGCAGCTCTATGATCGTCAGACAAGAGACCCAGTACTTC
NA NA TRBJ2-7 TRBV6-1 CASSDLPTVPYYEQYF TGTGCCAGCAGTGACCTACCGACAGTTCCCTACTACGAGCAGTACTTC
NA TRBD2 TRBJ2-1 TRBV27 CASSLGGRASEQFF TGTGCCAGCAGTTTGGGGGGGAGGGCCAGTGAGCAGTTCTTC
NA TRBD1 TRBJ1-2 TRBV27 CASSHRDRVRYGYTF TGTGCCAGCAGTCACCGGGACAGGGTTCGGTATGGCTACACCTTC
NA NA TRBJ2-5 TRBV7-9 CASSILLETQYF TGTGCCAGCAGCATACTCCTGGAGACCCAGTACTTC